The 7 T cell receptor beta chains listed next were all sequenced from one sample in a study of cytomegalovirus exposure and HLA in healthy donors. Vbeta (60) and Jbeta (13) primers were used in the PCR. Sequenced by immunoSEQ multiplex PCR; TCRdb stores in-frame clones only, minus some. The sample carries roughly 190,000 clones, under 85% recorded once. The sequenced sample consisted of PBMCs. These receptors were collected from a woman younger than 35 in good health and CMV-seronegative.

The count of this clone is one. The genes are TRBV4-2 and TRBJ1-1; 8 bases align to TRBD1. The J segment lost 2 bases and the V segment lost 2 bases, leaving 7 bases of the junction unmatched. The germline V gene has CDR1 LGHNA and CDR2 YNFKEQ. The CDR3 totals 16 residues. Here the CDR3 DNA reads TGTGCCAGCAGCCAACAGGGGGCGGGTATAAACACTGAAGCTTTCTTT. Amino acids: CASSQQGAGINTEAFF.

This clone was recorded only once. Here the CDR3 reads CASSLPGTNNEQFF. CDR3 sequence (DNA): TGTGCCAGCAGTCTTCCCGGGACAAACAATGAGCAGTTCTTC. The J gene is TRBJ2-1, the V gene TRBV27; D possibly corresponds to TRBD1 (6 bases). Trimming removed 5 bases at V and 5 bases at J, with 13 bases between. Germline CDR1 and CDR2: MNHEY and SMNVEV (reference sequence). There are 14 residues in the CDR3.

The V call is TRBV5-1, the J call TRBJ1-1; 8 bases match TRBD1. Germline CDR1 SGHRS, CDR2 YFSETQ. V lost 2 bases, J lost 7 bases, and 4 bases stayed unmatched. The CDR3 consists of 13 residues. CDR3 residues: CASSFNDRGEAFF. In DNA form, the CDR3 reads TGCGCCAGCAGCTTTAACGACAGGGGTGAAGCTTTCTTT.

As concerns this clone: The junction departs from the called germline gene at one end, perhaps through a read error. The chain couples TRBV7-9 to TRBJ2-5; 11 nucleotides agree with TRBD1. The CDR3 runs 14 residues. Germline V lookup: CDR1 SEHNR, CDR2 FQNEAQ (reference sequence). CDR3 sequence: CSSSLDRGRETQYF. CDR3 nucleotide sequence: TGTTCCAGCAGCTTGGACAGGGGGCGTGAGACCCAGTACTTC.

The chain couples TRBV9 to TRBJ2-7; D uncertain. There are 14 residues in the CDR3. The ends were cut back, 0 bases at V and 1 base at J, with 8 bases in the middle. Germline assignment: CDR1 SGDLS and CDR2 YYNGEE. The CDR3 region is CASSVASTSYEQYF. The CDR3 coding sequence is TGTGCCAGCAGCGTAGCGTCTACTTCCTACGAGCAGTACTTC.

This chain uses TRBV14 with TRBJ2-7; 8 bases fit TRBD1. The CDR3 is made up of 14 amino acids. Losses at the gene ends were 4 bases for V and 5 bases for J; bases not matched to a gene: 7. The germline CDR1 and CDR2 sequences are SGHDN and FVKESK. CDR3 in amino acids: CASSRRGQGDEQYF. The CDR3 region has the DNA TGTGCCAGCAGCCGACGAGGACAGGGCGACGAGCAGTACTTC.

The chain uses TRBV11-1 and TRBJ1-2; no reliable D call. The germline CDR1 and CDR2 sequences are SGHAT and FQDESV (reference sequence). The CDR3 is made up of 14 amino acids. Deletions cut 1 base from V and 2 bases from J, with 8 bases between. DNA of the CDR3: TGTGCCAGCAGCTTAGAGCGGTCCAACTATGGCTACACCTTC. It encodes CASSLERSNYGYTF.